These 22 T cell receptor beta chains were sequenced from one sample in a study of T-cell reconstitution after alpha-beta-depleted transplantation in children (dated by TCRdb to between 2015 and 2016). Libraries were constructed by PCR. Instrument on record: Illumina HiSeq 2500. TCR libraries were prepared with molecular barcoding, using unique molecular identifiers to normalize TCRbeta repertoire quantification. TCRdb reanalyzed the raw reads on its own, using fastp at Q25 for trimming and MiXCR for clone calling, and kept in-frame beta chains. Rows are unified per CDR3 protein, each entry keeping the most common DNA and genes. The sample has 120,000 or so distinct CDR3 sequences on record, approximately 10% of them singletons. The top ten hold approximately 7.9% of the sample. Sequenced material: PBMCs from the stem cell graft donor, taken from the stem cell graft. The source is a human donor who donated a stem cell graft to a child with acute lymphoblastic leukemia.

This clonotype appeared many times. The V call is TRBV10-1, the J call TRBJ2-3, with TRBD1 matching over 7 bases. The trim removed 8 bases at V and 0 bases at J, leaving 8 bases unmatched. The CDR3 covers 15 residues. CDR1 and CDR2 (germline): WNHNN, SYGVQD (reference sequence). The CDR3 reads CASSKGAGSTDTQYF. In DNA form, the CDR3 reads TGCGCCAGCTCAAAGGGGGCAGGGAGCACAGATACGCAGTATTTT.

This clonotype was counted ten times or more. The chain couples TRBV4-1 to TRBJ1-1; possible D gene TRBD1, 5 bases. The length of the CDR3 is 14 residues. Germline V gene sequence: CDR1 MGHRA, CDR2 YSYEKL. V shed 4 bases and J shed 5 bases, with 14 bases lying between them. The CDR3: CASSPAAGWTEAFF. CDR3 nucleotides: TGCGCCAGCAGCCCAGCCGCAGGGTGGACTGAAGCTTTCTTT.

The table lists this clonotype with many counts. The V and J genes are TRBV5-1 and TRBJ2-7, with 9 positions matching TRBD2. The V gene end was trimmed by 5 bases and the J gene end by 2 bases; junction bases not matched to a gene: 2. CDR1 is SGHRS, CDR2 YFSETQ, per germline. This CDR3 contains 13 residues. CDR3 nucleotide sequence: TGCGCCAGCAGGGTAGCGGGAGCCTACGAGCAGTACTTC. Translation: CASRVAGAYEQYF.

This clonotype has a count of ten or more. The chain is built from TRBV5-1 and TRBJ2-6; TRBD1 matches 10 bases. The CDR3 length is 23 residues. J was trimmed by 0 bases and V by 0 bases; bases with no gene match: 18. Germline V lookup: CDR1 SGHRS, CDR2 YFSETQ. The CDR3 region has the DNA TGCGCCAGCAGCTTGGTGCCCGGGACAGGGGCTTCCGAGATCAACTCTGGGGCCAACGTCCTGACTTTC. Translated, it gives CASSLVPGTGASEINSGANVLTF.

This clonotype was observed at least ten times. V is TRBV29-1 and J is TRBJ2-4; D unclear. CDR3 length: 14 residues. Germline V gene data show CDR1 as SQVTM and CDR2 as ANQGSEA. V shed 4 bases and J shed 0 bases, with 10 bases lying between them. Here the CDR3 DNA reads TGCAGCGTTGTGCCCAGGCTAGCCAAAAACATTCAGTACTTC. Protein product: CSVVPRLAKNIQYF.

There are many counts of this clonotype. The chain links TRBV27 to TRBJ2-7; weak D call: TRBD1 (6 bases). Deletions cut 4 bases from V and 2 bases from J, with 9 bases between. Germline V gives CDR1 MNHEY, CDR2 SMNVEV (reference sequence). CDR3 length: 13 residues. CDR3 coding DNA: TGTGCCAGCAGTTCCCGACAGGCCTACGAGCAGTACTTC. Amino acid sequence: CASSSRQAYEQYF.

As concerns this clonotype: A read error may account for a junction end that differs from germline. CDR3 residues: CASSPGARTEGAGPF. The CDR3 nucleotides read TGCGCCAGCAGCCCGGGAGCTCGTACCGAGGGGGCAGGGCCCTTC. The chain has TRBV5-1 and TRBJ1-2; 7 bases align to TRBD1. The CDR3 consists of 15 residues. Germline CDR1 SGHRS, CDR2 YFSETQ.

This clonotype was found many times. The chain recombines TRBV12-3 or TRBV12-4 with TRBJ2-7, with D possibly being TRBD1 or TRBD2 (5 bases each). The V and J ends lost 5 bases and 5 bases respectively, with 16 bases between them. The CDR3 sequence is 14 residues long. In nucleotides, the CDR3 is TGTGCCAGCAGTCCTACGGCGAGGGGAAACGAGCAGTACTTC. It translates to CASSPTARGNEQYF.

This clonotype was counted at least ten times. This chain connects TRBV29-1 to TRBJ2-3, with 13 bases fitting TRBD2. Per germline, CDR1 SQVTM and CDR2 ANQGSEA. The CDR3 extends over 14 amino acids. V dropped 6 bases and J dropped 4; count of bases not matched to a gene: 4. In nucleotides, the CDR3 is TGCAGCGTCTCGGGACTAGCGGGATCAGATACGCAGTATTTT. Translated: CSVSGLAGSDTQYF.

The sample holds many counts of this clonotype. This chain joins TRBV4-3 and TRBJ1-4; D ambiguous. From germline, CDR1 is LGHNA and CDR2 YSLEER. The CDR3 extends over 13 amino acids. Between the trimmed V and J ends, which lost 0 bases and 5 bases, there was a span of 4 bases. This chain's CDR3 is CASSQDKNEKLFF. The DNA of the CDR3 is TGCGCCAGCAGCCAAGACAAGAATGAAAAACTGTTTTTT.

Many counts were recorded for this clonotype. The chain recombines TRBV9 with TRBJ2-1; 8 bases are shared with TRBD1. V shed 7 bases and J 1 base; nucleotides not matched to a gene: 13. This CDR3 is built from 17 residues. CDR1 is SGDLS, CDR2 YYNGEE, per germline. This CDR3 reads CASGSAGGRGSYNEQFF. For the CDR3, the DNA is TGTGCCAGCGGCTCCGCAGGGGGCAGGGGGTCCTACAATGAGCAGTTCTTC.

This clonotype was detected ten times or more. J is TRBJ2-1 and V is TRBV5-1, with 7 nucleotides matching TRBD2. V trimming: 4 bases; J trimming: 7 bases; junction bases outside the gene matches: 11. CDR1 SGHRS and CDR2 YFSETQ come from the germline V gene. The CDR3 has 15 amino acids. The CDR3 DNA reads TGCGCCAGCAGCACAGCCGGGACTAAAGGGAATGAGCAGTTCTTC. Amino acids: CASSTAGTKGNEQFF.

This clonotype has a handful of counts. This chain uses TRBV18 with TRBJ1-6; 12 positions agree with TRBD1. Germline lookup yields CDR1 KGHSH and CDR2 LQKENI. V shed 3 bases, J shed 9 bases, and the junction held 6 bases outside the gene matches. The CDR3 is 16 amino acids. CDR3 sequence: CASSPQGQGAISPLHF. The CDR3 DNA follows: TGTGCCAGCTCACCGCAGGGACAGGGGGCTATTTCACCCCTCCACTTT.

This clonotype was counted many times. J is TRBJ2-1 and V is TRBV20-1; D is perhaps TRBD1 or TRBD2 (5 bases each). The CDR3 length is 12 residues. From germline, CDR1 is DFQATT and CDR2 SNEGSKA (reference sequence). V was shortened by 7 bases and J by 0 bases, with 7 bases between the two germline ends. CDR3 in DNA: TGCAGTGAGGGGAGCTCCTACAATGAGCAGTTCTTC. Its protein product is CSEGSSYNEQFF.

This clonotype was counted ten times or more. V gene TRBV29-1 combines with J gene TRBJ2-3; TRBD1 agrees at 8 bases. Germline V gives CDR1 SQVTM, CDR2 ANQGSEA. The J segment lost 1 base and the V segment lost 8 bases, leaving 8 bases of the junction unmatched. The CDR3 loop spans 14 amino acids. The CDR3 spells CSLRGRGGTDTQYF. CDR3 bases: TGCAGCCTCAGGGGGCGTGGGGGCACAGATACGCAGTATTTT.

This clonotype was observed many times. The V and J genes are TRBV20-1 and TRBJ2-6; 9 bases align to TRBD1. The CDR3 sequence is 17 residues long. V dropped 3 bases and J dropped 12; count of bases not matched to a gene: 18. CDR1 DFQATT and CDR2 SNEGSKA come from the germline V gene (reference sequence). The CDR3 nucleotides are TGCAGTGCTAGCGTTCGGGACAGGGTTGAACCAACGGGCGTCCTGACTTTC. Translating gives CSASVRDRVEPTGVLTF.

This clonotype has ten or more counts. The rearrangement joins TRBV20-1 to TRBJ2-3; 8 nucleotides agree with TRBD2. V shed 0 bases and J 5 bases; nucleotides not matched to a gene: 7. The CDR3 has 15 residues. Per the germline V gene, CDR1 is DFQATT and CDR2 is SNEGSKA (reference sequence). This chain's CDR3 is CSARDPRGGGDTQYF. The CDR3 region has the DNA TGCAGTGCTAGAGATCCCCGGGGGGGCGGAGATACGCAGTATTTT.

This clonotype has ten or more counts. This chain connects TRBV27 to TRBJ2-5, with D possibly matching TRBD1 (6 bases). Germline assignment: CDR1 MNHEY and CDR2 SMNVEV (reference sequence). This CDR3 region has 15 residues. Trimming left V 5 bases short and J 4 bases short, with 17 bases between. The CDR3 nucleotides read TGTGCCAGCAGTCCGCCCTACAGGGTTGGAGAGACCCAGTACTTC. Translated, it gives CASSPPYRVGETQYF.

This clonotype has at least ten counts. The V and J genes are TRBV15 and TRBJ2-3; 10 bases agree with TRBD2. J lost 4 bases, V lost 0 bases, and 7 bases had no gene match. The CDR3 is made up of 17 amino acids. Germline CDR1 reads LNHNV; CDR2 reads YYDKDF (reference sequence). DNA for the CDR3: TGTGCCACCAGCAGAGAAATAAGCGGGAGGGCCTCAGATACGCAGTATTTT. Encoded protein: CATSREISGRASDTQYF.

This clonotype occurred many times. The chain links TRBV11-2 to TRBJ1-5; 8 bases map to TRBD1. Germline trimming cut 4 bases from V and 0 bases from J; bases unmatched to any gene: 5. The CDR3 consists of 16 residues. The germline V gene has CDR1 SGHAT and CDR2 FQNNGV. CDR3 loop: CASSSGTGNSNQPQHF. CDR3 in DNA: TGTGCCAGCAGCTCCGGGACAGGTAATAGCAATCAGCCCCAGCATTTT.

This clonotype was found many times. The chain couples TRBV5-1 to TRBJ2-7; a weak D match, TRBD2 (6 bases). Germline V gene sequence: CDR1 SGHRS, CDR2 YFSETQ. This CDR3 is built from 15 residues. V was cut by 4 bases and J by 3 bases, with 17 bases left in between. CDR3 sequence: CASSPRGNGGYEQYF. The DNA for the CDR3 is TGCGCCAGCAGCCCTCGGGGGAATGGAGGCTACGAGCAGTACTTC.

The sample holds many counts of this clonotype. The gene calls are TRBV9 and TRBJ2-2, with 7 bases lining up with TRBD1. Looked up from germline, CDR1 is SGDLS and CDR2 is YYNGEE. This CDR3 spans 14 amino acids. Trimming cost V 3 bases and J 4 bases; bases outside gene matches: 3. CDR3 coding DNA: TGTGCCAGCAGCGGGGACAGTTTCACCGGGGAGCTGTTTTTT. It encodes CASSGDSFTGELFF.